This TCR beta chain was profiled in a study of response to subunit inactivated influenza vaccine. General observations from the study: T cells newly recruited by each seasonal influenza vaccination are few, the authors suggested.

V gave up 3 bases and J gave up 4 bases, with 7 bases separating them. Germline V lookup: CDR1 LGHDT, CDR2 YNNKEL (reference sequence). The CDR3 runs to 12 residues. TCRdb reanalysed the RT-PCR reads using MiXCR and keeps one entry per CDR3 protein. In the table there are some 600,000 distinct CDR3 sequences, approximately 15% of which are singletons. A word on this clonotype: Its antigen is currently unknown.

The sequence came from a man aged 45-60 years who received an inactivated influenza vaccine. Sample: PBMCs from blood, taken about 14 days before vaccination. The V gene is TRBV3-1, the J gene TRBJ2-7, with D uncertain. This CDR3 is CASSQTLYEQYF. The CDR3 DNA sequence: TGTGCCAGCAGCCAGACTCTGTACGAGCAGTACTTC.